The present TCR beta chain was sequenced within a study of blood T cell repertoires in COVID-19. Whole-study context: Both acute and convalescent COVID-19 samples were obtained from the United States, Italy and Spain.

Per the original methods: Cell counts per sample came from amplifying reference gene primers. Using immunoSEQ multiplex PCR, the repertoire was profiled, and TCRdb retains in-frame clones only, with some absent. V, J and clone size are taken as reported in that table, and D and trimming were inferred from the DNA itself. The sample lists about 180,000 clones, about 85% occurring once. The sample was peripheral blood. This TCR was recovered from a person aged 65 to 85 with COVID-19, enrolled during active disease.

The DNA for the CDR3 is TGTGCCAGCACCTCGTTTAGGGGGCTAGGCTACAATGAGCAGTTCTTC. Protein sequence: CASTSFRGLGYNEQFF. This chain joins TRBV5-6 and TRBJ2-1; 7 nucleotides agree with TRBD1. Germline values: CDR1 SGHDT, CDR2 YYEEEE. CDR3 length equals 16 residues. The V segment lost 6 bases and the J segment 3 bases; nucleotides outside the gene matches: 12.